This T cell receptor beta chain comes out of a study of blood T cell repertoires in COVID-19 (dated by TCRdb to 2020 to 2022). For the study in its entirety: The collaborator samples originated in the United States, Italy and Spain and spanned the acute and convalescent phases of COVID-19. The prospective study material was composed of cDNA or gDNA derived from T cells, B-cell-depleted T cells, or PBMCs. Deeply sampled blood TCRbeta repertoires from subjects exposed to, actively infected with, or recovered from COVID-19 were included in the dataset. The repertoires were made available in a free public database intended to serve as a resource for research on the immune response to SARS-CoV-2. Samples were obtained from the ongoing ImmuneRACE study (first 160 participants) and from 950 to 1,500 subjects provided by 6 global collaborators. Nearly every sample came with metadata listing a de-identified subject ID, COVID-19 status, age in years and sex. Where HLA class I and class II types were available, the types were taken from metadata supplied by the sample provider, not from assay-based typing. What the authors observed across the whole study: How much clinical and demographic metadata was included differed by source and by participant, and the metadata was provided uncurated.

TCRbeta CDR3 regions were amplified from genomic DNA by means of the immunoSEQ Assay, a bias-controlled multiplex PCR. The authors' analysis ran thus. The number of nucleated cells in each sample was estimated by amplification of reference gene primers within the assay. To quantify the absolute abundance of each unique TCRbeta CDR3 rearrangement, sequence reads were collapsed and filtered. For each sample, productive Simpson clonality was calculated as the square root of Simpson's diversity index over productive rearrangements. What TCRdb holds here is the immuneACCESS table cut down to in-frame rearrangements. Part of the clones is not present; checked against another copy, under half of the missing clones reflect an unresolved V gene, and the others are unexplained. That table gives V, J and clone size, and the DNA gave D and trimming. The sample contains 150,000 or so clones, roughly 91% of them found a single time. Under 4.5% of the sample goes to the ten largest clones.

The germline V gene encodes CDR1 SGHTA and CDR2 FQGNSA. Cut back by 0 bases and 4 bases, the V and J ends lie 15 bases apart. Spanning cysteine to phenylalanine, the CDR3 consists of 16 amino acids. The CDR3 DNA has 48 bases and is translated from base 1. At one collaborating source in Seattle, patients were enrolled during active infection and were followed longitudinally through the course of disease. Collaborating institutions collected whole blood in K2EDTA tubes following their own protocols. For TCRbeta analysis, collaborators shipped samples in one of three forms: frozen whole blood, isolated PBMCs, or DNA extracted from either of those sample types. As concerns this clone: Its recognized antigen is unknown. No much larger clonotype is one base removed from it; base qualities were not supplied.

Sample: peripheral blood. The clonotype was recovered from a man between 60 and 70 years old with COVID-19, enrolled during active disease. The chain couples TRBV7-2 to TRBJ1-2; a confident D gene designation cannot be given. Read as DNA, the sequence is TGTGCCAGCAGCTTAGCGCCACAGATAACCCTCTATGGCTACACCTTC. Translated, this gives CASSLAPQITLYGYTF. Here the CDR3 is joined to the reference TRBV7-2 and TRBJ1-2 genes, and the full variable domain is: GAGVSQSPSNKVTEKGKDVELRCDPISGHTALYWYRQSLGQGLEFLIYFQGNSAPDKSGLPSDRFSAERTGGSVSTLTIQRTQQEDSAVYLCASSLAPQITLYGYTFGSGTRLTVV.